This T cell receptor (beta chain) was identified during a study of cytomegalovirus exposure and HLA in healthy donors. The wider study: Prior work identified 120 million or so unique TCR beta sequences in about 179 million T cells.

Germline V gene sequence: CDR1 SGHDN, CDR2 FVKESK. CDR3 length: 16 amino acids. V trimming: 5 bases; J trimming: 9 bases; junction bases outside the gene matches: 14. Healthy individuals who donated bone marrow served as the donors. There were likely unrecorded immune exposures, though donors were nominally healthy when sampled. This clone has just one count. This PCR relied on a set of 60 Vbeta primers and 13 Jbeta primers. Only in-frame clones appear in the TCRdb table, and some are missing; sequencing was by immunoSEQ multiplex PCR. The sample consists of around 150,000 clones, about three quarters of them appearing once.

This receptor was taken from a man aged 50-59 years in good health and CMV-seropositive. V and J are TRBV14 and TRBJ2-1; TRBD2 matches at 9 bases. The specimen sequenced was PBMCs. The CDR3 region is CASSGSSGGGASEQFF. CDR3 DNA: TGTGCCAGCAGCGGCTCTTCGGGCGGGGGGGCGAGTGAGCAGTTCTTC.